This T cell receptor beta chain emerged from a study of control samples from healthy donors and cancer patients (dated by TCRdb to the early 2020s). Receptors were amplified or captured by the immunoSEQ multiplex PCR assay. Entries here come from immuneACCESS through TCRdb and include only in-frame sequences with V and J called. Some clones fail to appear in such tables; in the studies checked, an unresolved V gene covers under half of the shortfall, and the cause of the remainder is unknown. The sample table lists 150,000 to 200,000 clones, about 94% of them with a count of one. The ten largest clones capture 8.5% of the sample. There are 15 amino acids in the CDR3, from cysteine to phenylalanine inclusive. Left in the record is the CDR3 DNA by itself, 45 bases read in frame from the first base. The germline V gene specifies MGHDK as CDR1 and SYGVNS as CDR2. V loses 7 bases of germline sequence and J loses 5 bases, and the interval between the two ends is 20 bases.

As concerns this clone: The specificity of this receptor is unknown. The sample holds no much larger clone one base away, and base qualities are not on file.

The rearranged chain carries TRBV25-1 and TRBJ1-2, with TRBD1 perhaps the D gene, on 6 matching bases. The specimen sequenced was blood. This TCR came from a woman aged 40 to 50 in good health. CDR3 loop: CASTRGGPAGYGYTF. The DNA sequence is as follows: TGTGCCAGCACCCGAGGGGGACCGGCGGGGTATGGCTACACCTTC.